These T cell receptor beta chains were read from a single sample in a study of neurological immune-mediated disorders. TCRdb reprocessed the 5' RACE reads via MiXCR and lists one record per CDR3 protein. The data hold more than 95,000 distinct CDR3 sequences, with 10% to 14% observed a single time. Sequenced: PBMCs. The receptors derive from a female donor with HTLV-1-associated myelopathy (HAM/TSP). Each CDR3 is given with its conserved first and last residue. A D gene is named only where the DNA matches it firmly. Expanded clones get a size class; other rows say once, few or many, or leave the size out.

size	V	J	D	DNA	CDR3
many	TRBV5-1	TRBJ2-1	-	TGCGCCAGCAGCTTGGCTGGGGATGAGCAGTTCTTC	CASSLAGDEQFF
many	TRBV6-5	TRBJ2-7	TRBD2	TGTGCCAGCAGTTACTCGAGCGGGGAGTACGAGCAGTACTTC	CASSYSSGEYEQYF
many	TRBV7-8	TRBJ2-1	-	TGTGCCAGCAGCTTGCAAAGCGGTTTGAACTACAATGAGCAGTTCTTC	CASSLQSGLNYNEQFF
many	TRBV20-1	TRBJ2-4	TRBD2	TGCAGTGCACCTTGGACTAGCGGGGGGGCAGGGGCGGCCAAAAACATTCAGTACTTC	CSAPWTSGGAGAAKNIQYF
-	TRBV7-8	TRBJ2-5	-	TGTGCCACCAGCCCCGAGACAGGCCGAGGGGAGACCCAGTACTTC	CATSPETGRGETQYF
many	TRBV18	TRBJ2-3	-	TGTGCCAGCTCCCGGACGGAAACAGATACGCAGTATTTT	CASSRTETDTQYF
many	TRBV6-4	TRBJ2-1	TRBD2	TGTGCCAGCAGACCAGGGCGGGGGTACGGCGAGCAGTTCTTC	CASRPGRGYGEQFF
many	TRBV10-3	TRBJ2-2	-	TGTGCCATCAGTGAGGACAGCTCGAACACCGGGGAGCTGTTTTTT	CAISEDSSNTGELFF
many	TRBV24-1	TRBJ2-3	-	TGTGCCACCAGTGATTGGAGGGACGGCACAGATACGCAGTATTTT	CATSDWRDGTDTQYF
many	TRBV20-1	TRBJ2-3	-	TGCAGTGCTAGAGAGGCGACTTCAGATACGCAGTATTTT	CSAREATSDTQYF
-	TRBV5-1	TRBJ2-7	TRBD1	TGCGCCAGCAGCTATACGACAGGGCCGTGGTACGAGCAGTACTTC	CASSYTTGPWYEQYF
many	TRBV12-3/TRBV12-4	TRBJ1-6	TRBD1	TGTGCCAGCAGTTTGGTCGGGACAGGGGGTTCACCCCTCCACTTT	CASSLVGTGGSPLHF
many	TRBV6-2/TRBV6-3	TRBJ2-7	TRBD1	TGTGCCAGCAGACAGGGGAACTACGAGCAGTACTTC	CASRQGNYEQYF
few	TRBV7-9	TRBJ2-1	TRBD1	TGTGCCAGCAGCCTCGGACAGGTTGGCTCCAATGAGCAGTTCTTC	CASSLGQVGSNEQFF
many	TRBV20-1	TRBJ2-3	-	TGCAGTGCCGGGCACCGAGGGGTTAGCACAGATACGCAGTATTTT	CSAGHRGVSTDTQYF
many	TRBV6-1	TRBJ1-1	-	TGTGCCAGCAGTGAATCCTACAGCTATGAAGCTTTCTTT	CASSESYSYEAFF
many	TRBV20-1	TRBJ2-5	-	TGCAGTGCTAGAGAACCGAGACTTCAAAAAGAGACCCAGTACTTC	CSAREPRLQKETQYF
many	TRBV10-3	TRBJ2-3	-	TGTGCCACCACGGGAGAGGGCCTCACAGATACGCAGTATTTT	CATTGEGLTDTQYF
many	TRBV29-1	TRBJ2-7	-	TGCAGCGTTGAGATGGCAGGGCTAGGCGAGCAGTACTTC	CSVEMAGLGEQYF
many	TRBV6-5	TRBJ1-2	-	TGTGCCAGCAGTTACCGGCCCAGTAACTATGGCTACACCTTC	CASSYRPSNYGYTF
-	TRBV21-1	TRBJ1-2	-	TGTGCCACAAAACCGGGACGGAACTATGGCTACACCTTC	CATKPGRNYGYTF
many	TRBV5-1	TRBJ2-7	-	TGCGCCAGCAGCTTGGAGTGGATGGGTACAGGCTACGAGCAGTACTTC	CASSLEWMGTGYEQYF
many	TRBV4-1	TRBJ2-7	-	TGCGCCAGCAGCCAAAGTTTCCAGGGTACCCACGAGCAGTACTTC	CASSQSFQGTHEQYF
many	TRBV7-8	TRBJ2-2	-	TGTGCCAGCAGCTTAGCGAGGGATAGAACCGGGGAGCTGTTTTTT	CASSLARDRTGELFF
many	TRBV20-1	TRBJ2-1	-	TGCAGTGCAAGGACTGGCTCCTACAATGAGCAGTTCTTC	CSARTGSYNEQFF
many	TRBV10-3	TRBJ2-7	-	TGTGCCATCAGCGCGACCGGGATGCCAAACTACGAGCAGTACTTC	CAISATGMPNYEQYF
many	TRBV5-6	TRBJ1-2	-	TGTGCCAGCAGCTTGGGGACAGCCTATGGCTACACCTTC	CASSLGTAYGYTF
-	TRBV7-9	TRBJ2-2	TRBD1	TGTGCCAGCAGCTTAAGTCCCGGACAGGGAACCGGGGAGCTGTTTTTT	CASSLSPGQGTGELFF
many	TRBV19	TRBJ1-2	-	TGTGCCAGTAGTATATCTAGAGGCTACACCTTC	CASSISRGYTF
many	TRBV3-1	TRBJ2-7	TRBD2	TGTGCCAGCAGCCATGGCCTCGGACTAGCGGGGCGGGAGCAGTACTTC	CASSHGLGLAGREQYF
-	TRBV20-1	TRBJ1-3	-	TGCAGTGTACAGGGCTCTGGAAACACCATATATTTT	CSVQGSGNTIYF
many	TRBV20-1	TRBJ1-2	-	TGCAGTGCTAGGAATCCACCCTACTATGGCTACACCTTC	CSARNPPYYGYTF